The 23 T cell receptor beta chains given below trace back to one sample, sequenced in a study of naive CD8 T cells in extremely preterm neonates (dated by TCRdb to 2016 to 2017). The library relied on the immunoSEQ multiplex PCR assay. This immuneACCESS table, as held by TCRdb, lists in-frame sequences with V and J called but not all clones. Of the missing ones, under half trace to an unresolved V gene in checked studies; the others have no known cause. For this sample the table gives 6,000 to 10,000 clones, of which around 98% were detected only once. Of the sample, under 3.5% is held by the ten largest clones. The source material was naive CD8+ T cells from blood. These receptors came from a human donor in good health.

The rearrangement uses TRBV28 and TRBJ1-4, with TRBD1 identical over 10 bases. Germline V gives CDR1 MDHEN, CDR2 SYDVKM. CDR3 length: 18 residues. After removal of 6 bases from V and 0 bases from J, the junction contained 10 bases not matched to a gene. CDR3 nucleotide sequence: TGTGCCAGCAGCCCCGACAGGGGGCAGTGGACAACTAATGAAAAACTGTTTTTT. Encoded protein: CASSPDRGQWTTNEKLFF. The full variable domain, rest sourced from reference TRBV28 and TRBJ1-4, is DVKVTQSSRYLVKRTGEKVFLECVQDMDHENMFWYRQDPGLGLRLIYFSYDVKMKEKGDIPEGYSVSREKKERFSLILESASTNQTSMYLCASSPDRGQWTTNEKLFFGSGTQLSVL.

The genes are TRBV9 and TRBJ1-5, with D possibly matching TRBD1 (5 bases). Germline CDR1 reads SGDLS; CDR2 reads YYNGEE. The CDR3 has 15 residues. V lost 5 bases and J lost 3, with 15 bases in between. The CDR3 loop reads CASSAGRDPNQPQHF. As DNA, the CDR3 is TGTGCCAGCAGTGCAGGGAGGGACCCCAATCAGCCCCAGCATTTT.

This chain links TRBV11-2 with TRBJ2-7; 12 bases fit TRBD1. The trim removed 3 bases at V and 6 bases at J, leaving 6 bases unmatched. The germline V gene has CDR1 SGHAT and CDR2 FQNNGV. The CDR3 spans 15 residues. This CDR3 reads CASSFYGTGGAEQYF. CDR3 sequence (DNA): TGTGCCAGCAGCTTTTACGGGACAGGGGGCGCCGAGCAGTACTTC.

The chain carries TRBV4-1 and TRBJ1-2, with TRBD1 matching over 7 bases. V lost 1 base, J lost 1 base, and 3 bases stayed unmatched. CDR1 and CDR2 from the germline V gene are MGHRA and YSYEKL. This CDR3 region has 15 residues. CDR3 region: CASSQVGTVNYGYTF. CDR3 bases: TGCGCCAGCAGCCAAGTCGGGACAGTTAACTATGGCTACACCTTC.

V gene TRBV4-2 combines with J gene TRBJ2-1, with D hard to call. Germline V lookup: CDR1 LGHNA, CDR2 YNFKEQ. Trimming cost V 0 bases and J 0 bases, with 6 bases left between them. The CDR3 has 15 residues. CDR3 amino acids: CASSQERVSYNEQFF. DNA of the CDR3: TGTGCCAGCAGCCAAGAACGGGTCTCCTACAATGAGCAGTTCTTC.

The V and J genes are TRBV9 and TRBJ2-5; D may be TRBD1 (6 bases). This CDR3 is built from 14 residues. V was shortened by 4 bases and J by 4 bases, with 14 bases between the two germline ends. Germline V gene lookup returns CDR1 SGDLS and CDR2 YYNGEE. DNA of the CDR3: TGTGCCAGCAGCTTCACAGGGTCGGGAGAGACCCAGTACTTC. It yields the protein CASSFTGSGETQYF.

On this clone: This same CDR3 is encoded by further DNA sequences in the sample. This chain connects TRBV30 to TRBJ1-1; D uncertain. The ends were cut back, 0 bases at V and 1 base at J, with 6 bases in the middle. Germline V CDR1 and CDR2: GTSNPN, SVGIG (reference sequence). This CDR3 is built from 13 residues. CDR3 nucleotide sequence: TGTGCCTGGAGTGTAGGCGGGAACACTGAAGCTTTCTTT. The encoded protein is CAWSVGGNTEAFF.

DNA for the CDR3: TGTGCCAGCAGCTTACTCGGGGACACCGGGGAGCTGTTTTTT. This encodes CASSLLGDTGELFF. The chain links TRBV11-1 to TRBJ2-2, with a weak D call TRBD2 (5 bases). Germline V gives CDR1 SGHAT, CDR2 FQDESV (reference sequence). V was cut by 2 bases and J by 3 bases, with 7 bases left in between. The CDR3 sequence is 14 residues long. Full variable domain (rest looked up from reference TRBV11-1 and TRBJ2-2): EAEVAQSPRYKITEKSQAVAFWCDPISGHATLYWYRQILGQGPELLVQFQDESVVDDSQLPKDRFSAERLKGVDSTLKIQPAELGDSAMYLCASSLLGDTGELFFGEGSRLTVL.

The chain joins TRBV6-5 to TRBJ1-3, with a weak D call TRBD1 (6 bases). CDR3 length equals 13 residues. Germline V gives CDR1 MNHEY, CDR2 SVGAGI. V was clipped by 7 bases and J by 4 bases, with 11 bases between them. The CDR3, as DNA: TGTGCCAGCACCCAAAGGGGGGGAAACACCATATATTTT. Amino acid sequence: CASTQRGGNTIYF.

The chain is built from TRBV30 and TRBJ1-1, with D perhaps matching TRBD1 (5 bases). The germline V gene has CDR1 GTSNPN and CDR2 SVGIG (reference sequence). Trimming cost V 4 bases and J 5 bases, with 11 bases left between them. CDR3 length: 12 residues. The CDR3 spells CAWTAGRTEAFF. In DNA, the CDR3 is TGTGCCTGGACGGCAGGGAGGACTGAAGCTTTCTTT.

This clone has a single count. This chain connects TRBV11-3 to TRBJ2-2, with a possible D match to TRBD2 (6 bases). The CDR3 extends over 16 amino acids. Germline V gene sequence: CDR1 SGHNT, CDR2 YENEEA. The V end lost 5 bases, the J end lost 2 bases, and 15 bases lay between the germline ends. Written as DNA, the CDR3 is TGTGCCAGCAGCCCCCGAATAGCGGCAAACACCGGGGAGCTGTTTTTT. Translated: CASSPRIAANTGELFF.

The chain couples TRBV12-5 to TRBJ2-7, with 7 positions matching TRBD1. The CDR3 contains 18 residues. Trimming at V came to 1 base and at J to 7 bases, leaving 19 bases not matched to a gene. CDR1 LGHNT and CDR2 FRNRAP come from the germline V gene. CDR3 DNA sequence: TGTGCTAGTGGTTTGGGGCAAACAGGGGCCAGAGATTTTGGGGAGCAGTACGTC. Protein product: CASGLGQTGARDFGEQYV.

The rearrangement joins TRBV27 to TRBJ2-7; TRBD2 is a possible D gene (6 bases). The germline gives CDR1 MNHEY, CDR2 SMNVEV (reference sequence). The CDR3 consists of 12 residues. Trimming took off 6 bases at V and 4 bases at J, with 10 bases between the two ends. The CDR3 is CASRGRGYEQYF. The CDR3 bases are TGTGCCAGCAGGGGCCGGGGGTACGAGCAGTACTTC.

The V call is TRBV9, the J call TRBJ2-1; D ambiguous. V lost 3 bases and J 2 bases, leaving 12 bases between the germline ends. The V gene's germline CDR1 is SGDLS and CDR2 YYNGEE. This CDR3 is built from 15 residues. The CDR3 reads CASSALEEPYNEQFF. The CDR3, as DNA: TGTGCCAGCAGCGCTCTAGAGGAACCCTACAATGAGCAGTTCTTC.

V is TRBV7-8 and J is TRBJ2-5, with 10 nucleotides matching TRBD2. The CDR3 is made up of 17 amino acids. Germline CDR1 and CDR2: SGHVS and FQNEAQ. Trimming took 4 bases from V and 4 from J; bases not matched to a gene: 12. Here the CDR3 reads CASSSGGLAGDGETQYF. CDR3 in DNA: TGTGCCAGCAGCTCCGGAGGTCTAGCGGGAGATGGAGAGACCCAGTACTTC.

Details on this clone: Germline is not matched at one junction end, which may reflect a read error. This CDR3 is also generated by other DNA sequences in the sample. The chain joins TRBV11-2 to TRBJ2-7; D gene ambiguous. The CDR3 spans 16 residues. CDR1 is SGHAT and CDR2 is FQNNGV in the germline V gene. CDR3: CASSLDGTWSSYEQYF. In DNA form, the CDR3 reads TGCGCCAGCAGCTTAGATGGTACATGGAGCTCCTACGAGCAGTACTTC.

The sample holds one count of this clone. V is TRBV23-1 and J is TRBJ1-3; no clear D. TRBV23-1 carries the ORF label, with uncertain function. The germline V and J ends were trimmed by 2 bases and 2 bases, with 16 bases remaining between them. The CDR3 has 17 residues. The CDR3 reads CASSQSHWFSPGNTIYF. For the CDR3, the DNA is TGCGCCAGCAGTCAAAGCCATTGGTTTTCTCCTGGAAACACCATATATTTT.

The rearrangement links TRBV7-9 to TRBJ1-2, with TRBD1 matching over 8 bases. Germline values: CDR1 SEHNR, CDR2 FQNEAQ (reference sequence). V dropped 2 bases and J dropped 6; count of bases not matched to a gene: 11. This CDR3 comprises 16 residues. The CDR3 DNA reads as TGTGCCAGCAGCTTATCGGACAGGGAAGGTCTAAATGGCTACACCTTC. Encoded protein: CASSLSDREGLNGYTF.

The V and J genes are TRBV9 and TRBJ2-1; 7 positions agree with TRBD1. The trim removed 8 bases at V and 0 bases at J, leaving 5 bases unmatched. Per the germline V gene, CDR1 is SGDLS and CDR2 is YYNGEE. This CDR3 has 14 residues. The CDR3: CASTRGLSYNEQFF. The CDR3 nucleotides are TGTGCCAGTACGAGGGGGCTCTCCTACAATGAGCAGTTCTTC.

CDR3 residues: CASSEARREDQPQHF. CDR3 bases: TGTGCCAGCAGTGAAGCACGCAGGGAAGACCAGCCCCAGCATTTT. The J gene is TRBJ1-5, the V gene TRBV6-1, with D possibly being TRBD1 (5 bases). Germline V gives CDR1 MNHNS, CDR2 SASEGT. The V and J ends lost 0 bases and 7 bases respectively, with 13 bases between them. The CDR3 covers 15 residues.

In this sample, this clone turned up once. This rearrangement joins TRBV27 to TRBJ2-2; the D gene is possibly TRBD1 (5 bases). With 8 bases removed from V and 1 base from J, the gap between germline ends came to 11 bases. The V gene's germline CDR1 is MNHEY and CDR2 SMNVEV (reference sequence). This CDR3 spans 14 amino acids. CDR3 region: CASLGRVNTGELFF. CDR3 DNA sequence: TGTGCCAGCCTAGGCAGGGTGAACACCGGGGAGCTGTTTTTT.

This clone was picked up one time. This chain links TRBV7-9 with TRBJ2-3; possible D gene TRBD1, 5 bases. V dropped 5 bases and J dropped 4 bases, with 19 bases sitting between them. Germline V gene data show CDR1 as SEHNR and CDR2 as FQNEAQ (reference sequence). This CDR3 is 16 amino acids long. In DNA form, the CDR3 reads TGTGCCAGCAGCCCTGATGGGCAGGGCGCGGCAGATACGCAGTATTTT. Translation: CASSPDGQGAADTQYF.

V and J are TRBV4-3 and TRBJ2-1; tentative D call: TRBD1 (5 bases). With 0 bases removed from V and 3 bases from J, the gap between germline ends came to 9 bases. Looked up from germline, CDR1 is LGHNA and CDR2 is YSLEER. The CDR3 runs to 15 residues. CDR3 protein: CASSQDRALYNEQFF. The DNA of the CDR3 is TGCGCCAGCAGCCAAGACAGGGCCCTCTACAATGAGCAGTTCTTC.